These 29 T cell receptor beta chains were all obtained from the same sample, sequenced in a study of T-cell memory formation after mild COVID-19. TCRdb called the 5' RACE reads again in MiXCR, with one record for every CDR3 protein. The sample shows under 350,000 distinct CDR3 sequences, around 16% of them seen only once. Source material: PBMCs or a T cell subset sorted from them (not recorded which). The origin of the receptors is a man younger than 35 who had mild COVID-19 (a few samples of this study predate the infection). Cell type and time point are not known.

The J gene is TRBJ2-7, the V gene TRBV28; D unclear. The CDR3 runs 12 residues. The germline V gene encodes CDR1 MDHEN and CDR2 SYDVKM. The V and J ends lost 7 bases and 4 bases respectively, with 11 bases between them. The CDR3 spells CASNQLPYEQYF. The CDR3, as DNA: TGTGCCAGCAACCAGCTTCCGTACGAGCAGTACTTC.

V is TRBV11-2 and J is TRBJ1-4; 7 nucleotides line up with TRBD1. CDR3 length: 15 amino acids. Germline-derived CDR1 and CDR2 are SGHAT and FQNNGV. Trimming cost V 5 bases and J 3 bases; bases outside gene matches: 6. DNA of the CDR3: TGTGCCAGCAGCCCGGAGGGGGCTGCTAATGAAAAACTGTTTTTT. Encoded protein: CASSPEGAANEKLFF.

This clonotype was seen only a few times. V usage is TRBV7-9 and J usage is TRBJ1-1; 7 bases map to TRBD1. Germline assignment: CDR1 SEHNR and CDR2 FQNEAQ (reference sequence). Losses at the gene ends were 4 bases for V and 3 bases for J; bases not matched to a gene: 8. The CDR3 is made up of 15 amino acids. Written as DNA, the CDR3 is TGTGCCAGCAGCTCTCCCGACCAGGGGGACACTGAAGCTTTCTTT. Translated: CASSSPDQGDTEAFF.

The chain is built from TRBV29-1 and TRBJ1-4; maybe TRBD1 (5 bases). The germline V gene encodes CDR1 SQVTM and CDR2 ANQGSEA. This CDR3 comprises 12 residues. V was clipped by 4 bases and J by 7 bases, with 10 bases between them. DNA for the CDR3: TGCAGCGTTGTAGCGGGGCGTGAAAAACTGTTTTTT. Protein product: CSVVAGREKLFF.

This chain links TRBV19 with TRBJ2-4; possibly TRBD1 for D (6 bases). The CDR3 is 16 residues long. From germline, CDR1 is LNHDA and CDR2 SQIVND (reference sequence). V dropped 6 bases and J dropped 2 bases, with 17 bases sitting between them. The DNA for the CDR3 is TGTGCCAGTAGCACCCCAGGGACATCTACCAAAAACATTCAGTACTTC. Translated, it gives CASSTPGTSTKNIQYF.

The genes are TRBV6-5 and TRBJ2-3, with D maybe TRBD2 (6 bases). Between the trimmed V and J ends, which lost 0 bases and 0 bases, there was a span of 13 bases. The CDR3 covers 17 residues. Germline-derived CDR1 and CDR2 are MNHEY and SVGAGI. The CDR3: CASSYSIRGISTDTQYF. CDR3 DNA: TGTGCCAGCAGTTACTCGATCCGGGGGATCAGCACAGATACGCAGTATTTT.

The CDR3 loop is CASSGQRGGPDTQYF. The DNA for the CDR3 is TGTGCCAGCAGCGGCCAGCGGGGGGGCCCAGATACGCAGTATTTT. The chain carries TRBV7-9 and TRBJ2-3, with 10 bases fitting TRBD2. Losses at the gene ends were 5 bases for V and 4 bases for J; bases not matched to a gene: 6. Germline CDR1 reads SEHNR; CDR2 reads FQNEAQ (reference sequence). The CDR3 spans 15 residues.

This clonotype has a handful of counts. The rearrangement joins TRBV5-1 to TRBJ2-1; TRBD2 matches at 16 bases. The CDR3 has 17 amino acids. The germline CDR1 and CDR2 sequences are SGHRS and YFSETQ. V shed 3 bases and J 3 bases; nucleotides not matched to a gene: 3. The DNA for the CDR3 is TGCGCCAGCAGCTCGGGACTAGCGGGGGGGCTCTACAATGAGCAGTTCTTC. Protein: CASSSGLAGGLYNEQFF.

This chain connects TRBV7-6 to TRBJ1-2; a weak D match, TRBD1 (5 bases). Looked up from germline, CDR1 is SGHVS and CDR2 is FNYEAQ. V lost 2 bases, J lost 0 bases, and 13 bases lay in between. This CDR3 comprises 16 residues. The DNA of the CDR3 is TGTGCCAGCAGCTTACTACACAGGCCAGCTAACTATGGCTACACCTTC. Encoded protein: CASSLLHRPANYGYTF.

The V call is TRBV7-2, the J call TRBJ2-2; perhaps TRBD1 as D (5 bases). Trimming cost V 5 bases and J 7 bases, with 14 bases left between them. The CDR3 sequence is 14 residues long. CDR1 SGHTA and CDR2 FQGNSA come from the germline V gene. For the CDR3, the DNA is TGTGCCAGCAGCCCCAGGGAATTGAGCGGGGAGCTGTTTTTT. Its translation is CASSPRELSGELFF.

The rearrangement joins TRBV24-1 to TRBJ2-1, with TRBD1 identical over 7 bases. The V gene end was trimmed by 0 bases and the J gene end by 8 bases; junction bases not matched to a gene: 3. Germline V gene data show CDR1 as KGHDR and CDR2 as SFDVKD. This CDR3 is built from 14 residues. This chain's CDR3 is CATSDLRTGDEQFF. CDR3 DNA sequence: TGTGCCACCAGTGATTTGCGTACAGGGGATGAGCAGTTCTTC.

There are a few counts of this clonotype. V usage is TRBV7-3 and J usage is TRBJ2-6; D is possibly TRBD1 (6 bases). The CDR3 covers 19 residues. V lost 4 bases and J 0 bases, leaving 19 bases between the germline ends. Germline V gene sequence: CDR1 SGHTA, CDR2 FQGTGA. The CDR3 DNA follows: TGTGCCAGCAGCTCCACCTCTGGGACACAAGCCTCTGGGGCCAACGTCCTGACTTTC. It codes for CASSSTSGTQASGANVLTF.

The rearrangement links TRBV20-1 to TRBJ2-2, with a weak D call TRBD2 (5 bases). The CDR3 is 15 residues long. Germline CDR1 and CDR2: DFQATT and SNEGSKA (reference sequence). The V and J ends lost 3 bases and 6 bases respectively, with 17 bases between them. The CDR3 spells CSASAPFLGAGELFF. CDR3 DNA: TGCAGTGCTAGTGCCCCTTTTCTCGGGGCCGGGGAGCTGTTTTTT.

The chain employs TRBV6-2 or TRBV6-3 and TRBJ1-4, with D unclear. Germline values: CDR1 MNHEY, CDR2 SVGEGT. The ends were cut back, 5 bases at V and 10 bases at J, with 8 bases in the middle. The CDR3 covers 11 residues. The CDR3 protein is CASSQGGKLFF. CDR3 nucleotide sequence: TGTGCCAGCAGTCAAGGAGGAAAACTGTTTTTT.

Here the CDR3 reads CASSYGGTLNTGELFF. The CDR3 DNA follows: TGCGCCAGCAGCTACGGGGGGACACTAAACACCGGGGAGCTGTTTTTT. The chain recombines TRBV5-1 with TRBJ2-2; maybe TRBD2 (7 bases). Germline CDR1 and CDR2: SGHRS and YFSETQ. The CDR3 is 16 amino acids. Between the trimmed V and J ends, which lost 3 bases and 2 bases, there was a span of 14 bases.

This clonotype has only a few counts. This chain links TRBV12-3 or TRBV12-4 with TRBJ1-4; D unclear. The CDR3 length is 14 residues. V lost 3 bases and J lost 2, with 7 bases in between. CDR3 coding DNA: TGTGCCAGCAGTTTTTTCGGTACTAATGAAAAACTGTTTTTT. Residues: CASSFFGTNEKLFF.

Note on this clonotype: The DNA is omitted, as the CDR3 cannot be located on it reliably, and the CDR3 follows TCRdb's listing. V is TRBV2 and J is TRBJ2-6. Germline V lookup: CDR1 SNHLY, CDR2 FYNNEI. The CDR3 spans 14 residues, counting both ends. CDR3: CATQWAAGANVLTF.

This chain's CDR3 is CASSSPGQGRGTDTQYF. CDR3 DNA: TGCGCCAGCAGCTCCCCGGGACAGGGAAGGGGCACAGATACGCAGTATTTT. J is TRBJ2-3 and V is TRBV5-1; 9 bases are shared with TRBD1. V was clipped by 3 bases and J by 1 base; unmatched bases: 9. This CDR3 has 17 residues. Germline CDR1 and CDR2: SGHRS and YFSETQ.

This clonotype was seen more than once but under ten times. This sequence joins TRBV4-2 and TRBJ1-1; D ambiguous. Germline assignment: CDR1 LGHNA and CDR2 YNFKEQ. CDR3 size: 14 residues. The V and J ends lost 0 bases and 2 bases respectively, with 7 bases between them. The CDR3 bases are TGTGCCAGCAGCCAAGACAAACTAAACACTGAAGCTTTCTTT. It encodes CASSQDKLNTEAFF.

The table lists this clonotype with a few counts. The J gene is TRBJ2-2, the V gene TRBV12-3 or TRBV12-4, with D uncertain. The CDR3 loop spans 12 amino acids. The ends were cut back, 8 bases at V and 8 bases at J, with 12 bases in the middle. The CDR3, as DNA: TGTGCCAGCGGGCGATCCCATGGGGAGCTGTTTTTT. It codes for CASGRSHGELFF.

This clonotype was seen a few times. V and J are TRBV3-1 and TRBJ2-1, with 11 bases fitting TRBD1. The V gene's germline CDR1 is LGHDT and CDR2 YNNKEL (reference sequence). This CDR3 contains 15 residues. The V segment lost 5 bases and the J segment 8 bases; nucleotides outside the gene matches: 8. CDR3 amino acids: CASSSRDRGVHEQFF. The CDR3 DNA reads as TGTGCCAGCAGCAGCCGGGACAGGGGGGTGCATGAGCAGTTCTTC.

The rearrangement uses TRBV7-9 and TRBJ1-4; a weak D match, TRBD1 (5 bases). The CDR3 sequence is 17 residues long. Between the trimmed V and J ends, which lost 4 bases and 6 bases, there was a span of 21 bases. Germline V lookup: CDR1 SEHNR, CDR2 FQNEAQ (reference sequence). CDR3 in DNA: TGTGCCAGCAGCTCGACAGACACTCCAGGAGGATATGAAAAACTGTTTTTT. This translates into CASSSTDTPGGYEKLFF. Full variable domain (outside the CDR3, taken from reference TRBV7-9 and TRBJ1-4): DTGVSQNPRHKITKRGQNVTFRCDPISEHNRLYWYRQTLGQGPEFLTYFQNEAQLEKSRLLSDRFSAERPKGSFSTLEIQRTEQGDSAMYLCASSSTDTPGGYEKLFFGSGTQLSVL.

The rearrangement uses TRBV7-2 and TRBJ1-1; D unclear. In germline, CDR1 is SGHTA, CDR2 FQGNSA. V shed 6 bases and J shed 3 bases, with 11 bases lying between them. The CDR3 is 13 residues long. The CDR3, as DNA: TGTGCCAGCAGTGACAATTTTGACACTGAAGCTTTCTTT. Its translation: CASSDNFDTEAFF.

The rearrangement links TRBV7-3 to TRBJ2-3; possible D gene TRBD1, 6 bases. Trimming removed 4 bases at V and 2 bases at J, with 13 bases between. Germline V lookup: CDR1 SGHTA, CDR2 FQGTGA. The CDR3 consists of 15 residues. CDR3 coding DNA: TGTGCCAGCAGCTCCCAGGGGACCAACACAGATACGCAGTATTTT. This translates into CASSSQGTNTDTQYF.

In DNA, the CDR3 is TGCAGTGCAATCGGGGGGGATCTGACAGATACGCAGTATTTT. It yields the protein CSAIGGDLTDTQYF. The V gene is TRBV20-1, the J gene TRBJ2-3, with TRBD2 matching 8 bases. V shed 6 bases and J 3 bases; nucleotides not matched to a gene: 8. Germline V gene sequence: CDR1 DFQATT, CDR2 SNEGSKA (reference sequence). The CDR3 is made up of 14 amino acids.

This clonotype was detected many times. The chain couples TRBV11-3 to TRBJ2-5; D might be TRBD1 or TRBD2, each matching 5 bases. This CDR3 is 15 amino acids long. Germline V gives CDR1 SGHNT, CDR2 YENEEA. V lost 2 bases to trimming and J lost 0 bases, with 10 bases between them. The CDR3 nucleotides read TGTGCCAGCAGCTTATCCCGGGACCACCAAGAGACCCAGTACTTC. Its protein product is CASSLSRDHQETQYF.

This clonotype has more than one count but fewer than ten. The chain joins TRBV20-1 to TRBJ2-5; D is perhaps TRBD1 (6 bases). CDR1 DFQATT and CDR2 SNEGSKA come from the germline V gene (reference sequence). The CDR3 spans 13 residues. V gave up 7 bases and J gave up 3 bases, with 15 bases separating them. CDR3 protein: CSGRGGGEETQYF. In nucleotides, the CDR3 is TGCAGTGGTCGAGGGGGTGGTGAAGAGACCCAGTACTTC.

This chain joins TRBV5-1 and TRBJ2-1; TRBD2 matches 13 bases. The CDR3 spans 19 residues. V lost 4 bases and J lost 0; bases outside the gene matches: 10. Germline V gene sequence: CDR1 SGHRS, CDR2 YFSETQ. The DNA for the CDR3 is TGCGCCAGCAGCAGGCGACTAGCGGGGGGCCTGAGCTCCTACAATGAGCAGTTCTTC. Translation: CASSRRLAGGLSSYNEQFF.

The V and J genes are TRBV27 and TRBJ1-1, with D perhaps TRBD1 (6 bases). The germline CDR1 and CDR2 sequences are MNHEY and SMNVEV (reference sequence). V lost 10 bases and J 4 bases, leaving 16 bases between the germline ends. The CDR3 consists of 13 residues. The chain's CDR3 is CATGQSRGTEAFF. CDR3 bases: TGTGCCACCGGACAGTCCCGGGGCACTGAAGCTTTCTTT.